One and the same sample provided the 21 T cell receptor beta chains below, sequenced in a study of yellow fever vaccine responses in identical twins. TCRdb reprocessed the RT-PCR reads with MiXCR, giving one entry per CDR3 protein. The sample records approximately 1,200 distinct CDR3 sequences, roughly 82% being singletons. Material: T cells from blood (PBMCs), unsorted or a sorted subset (not recorded which), obtained before or after yellow fever vaccination (not recorded which). The source is a woman in her late teens or twenties who received the yellow fever vaccine.

This chain links TRBV10-3 with TRBJ2-3; perhaps D is TRBD1 or TRBD2 (5 bases each). CDR1 is ENHRY and CDR2 is SYGVKD in the germline V gene. This CDR3 region has 16 residues. V dropped 2 bases and J dropped 5 bases, with 17 bases sitting between them. The CDR3, as DNA: TGTGCCATCAGTGAGCCGGGGCGTTTGGGGGTAGATACGCAGTATTTT. This gives the protein CAISEPGRLGVDTQYF.

This sequence joins TRBV2 and TRBJ2-1, with D possibly matching TRBD1 (5 bases). Germline lookup yields CDR1 SNHLY and CDR2 FYNNEI. V shed 2 bases and J shed 6 bases, with 8 bases lying between them. The CDR3 length is 13 residues. The CDR3 protein is CASSEFRANEQFF. CDR3 coding DNA: TGTGCCAGCAGTGAATTCAGGGCCAATGAGCAGTTCTTC.

The V and J genes are TRBV20-1 and TRBJ2-2; D remains ambiguous. The CDR3 runs to 15 residues. The germline V and J ends were trimmed by 3 bases and 6 bases, with 17 bases remaining between them. Looked up from germline, CDR1 is DFQATT and CDR2 is SNEGSKA (reference sequence). The chain's CDR3 is CSARQAGTGAGELFF. The DNA for the CDR3 is TGCAGTGCTAGGCAGGCAGGAACCGGCGCCGGGGAGCTGTTTTTT.

The V and J genes are TRBV11-3 and TRBJ2-1, with 7 bases lining up with TRBD1. The germline gives CDR1 SGHNT, CDR2 YENEEA. The CDR3 is made up of 17 amino acids. V dropped 5 bases and J dropped 0; count of bases not matched to a gene: 10. CDR3 DNA: TGTGCCAGCAGCCCCGTGGACAGGTTGAGCTCCTACAATGAGCAGTTCTTC. Translation gives CASSPVDRLSSYNEQFF.

This clonotype has only one observation. The V call is TRBV2, the J call TRBJ1-1; D remains unclear. Trimming took off 6 bases at V and 1 base at J, with 18 bases between the two ends. The CDR3 sequence is 16 residues long. The germline V gene has CDR1 SNHLY and CDR2 FYNNEI. CDR3 loop: CASSGPPSSGNTEAFF. In nucleotides, the CDR3 is TGTGCCAGCAGCGGACCCCCCAGCTCTGGGAACACTGAAGCTTTCTTT.

The gene calls are TRBV11-2 and TRBJ2-3, with D unresolved. The germline V gene encodes CDR1 SGHAT and CDR2 FQNNGV. The ends were cut back, 10 bases at V and 3 bases at J, with 11 bases in the middle. This CDR3 contains 12 residues. CDR3 sequence reads: CATLHATDTQYF. DNA of the CDR3: TGTGCCACTCTCCACGCTACAGATACGCAGTATTTT.

The V and J genes are TRBV6-1 and TRBJ2-5, with 14 positions matching TRBD2. With V trimmed by 6 bases and J by 2 bases, 8 bases remained unmatched. The CDR3 sequence is 17 residues long. Germline CDR1 and CDR2: MNHNS and SASEGT. Here the CDR3 reads CASRHGLAGGLQETQYF. CDR3 DNA sequence: TGTGCCAGCAGACACGGACTAGCGGGAGGATTACAAGAGACCCAGTACTTC.

This chain links TRBV10-3 with TRBJ2-1; no reliable D call. Germline lookup yields CDR1 ENHRY and CDR2 SYGVKD. V lost 3 bases to trimming and J lost 13 bases, with 13 bases between them. The CDR3 has 12 residues. In nucleotides, the CDR3 is TGTGCCATCAGTGAAAACCACAACACACAGTTCTTC. Translated: CAISENHNTQFF.

This chain connects TRBV23-1 to TRBJ2-3; possibly TRBD1 for D (7 bases). TRBV23-1 is placed among ORFs of uncertain function. The V end lost 4 bases, the J end lost 6 bases, and 29 bases lay between the germline ends. The CDR3 consists of 19 residues. The chain's CDR3 is CASSRGLRQGGTAGDTQYF. CDR3 coding DNA: TGCGCCAGCAGTCGTGGCCTTCGACAGGGTGGGACCGCGGGGGATACGCAGTATTTT.

This chain uses TRBV5-6 with TRBJ2-5, with 11 nucleotides matching TRBD1. The CDR3 contains 15 residues. V shed 1 base and J 5 bases; nucleotides not matched to a gene: 4. Germline lookup yields CDR1 SGHDT and CDR2 YYEEEE. In DNA, the CDR3 is TGTGCCAGCAGCTTGAGGACAGGGGGCCACGAGACCCAGTACTTC. Protein product: CASSLRTGGHETQYF.

This clonotype was counted only a few times. V is TRBV5-1 and J is TRBJ1-6, with a tentative D call TRBD1 (6 bases). V lost 4 bases, J lost 8 bases, and 16 bases lay in between. Germline CDR1 SGHRS, CDR2 YFSETQ. CDR3 length: 15 amino acids. This chain's CDR3 is CASSPSTGWDSPLHF. CDR3 DNA sequence: TGCGCCAGCAGCCCCTCGACAGGTTGGGATTCACCCCTCCACTTT.

The chain joins TRBV4-1 to TRBJ1-1, with D possibly being TRBD1 (6 bases). The length of the CDR3 is 16 residues. Germline V lookup: CDR1 MGHRA, CDR2 YSYEKL. V lost 7 bases and J lost 0, with 18 bases in between. CDR3 bases: TGCGCCAGCACCCCCCGGGGGGGGGCGTTGAACACTGAAGCTTTCTTT. Its translation is CASTPRGGALNTEAFF.

The chain combines TRBV9 with TRBJ2-7; D is unresolved. Germline V lookup: CDR1 SGDLS, CDR2 YYNGEE. This CDR3 has 13 amino acids. With 2 bases removed from V and 4 bases from J, the gap between germline ends came to 10 bases. Written as DNA, the CDR3 is TGTGCCAGCAGCGTCCGGCCGACTTACGAGCAGTACTTC. It yields the protein CASSVRPTYEQYF. Based on the CDR3 plus reference TRBV9 and TRBJ2-7, the full variable domain is DSGVTQTPKHLITATGQRVTLRCSPRSGDLSVYWYQQSLDQGLQFLIQYYNGEERAKGNILERFSAQQFPDLHSELNLSSLELGDSALYFCASSVRPTYEQYFGPGTRLTVT.

The genes are TRBV6-5 and TRBJ2-1, with TRBD2 matching 15 bases. The CDR3 length is 16 residues. CDR1 and CDR2 (germline): MNHEY, SVGAGI. The V and J ends lost 4 bases and 7 bases, in that order; junction bases with no gene match: 5. The CDR3 loop is CASSSGTSGGKNEQFF. The CDR3 nucleotides are TGTGCCAGCAGTTCCGGGACTAGCGGGGGGAAAAATGAGCAGTTCTTC.

The J gene is TRBJ1-5, the V gene TRBV4-1; D might be TRBD1 (5 bases). Germline CDR1 reads MGHRA; CDR2 reads YSYEKL. This CDR3 is 12 amino acids long. V dropped 5 bases and J dropped 11 bases, with 13 bases sitting between them. The CDR3 coding sequence is TGCGCCAGCAGCGAACTCGGGGGGGCCCAGCATTTT. It is translated as CASSELGGAQHF.

The chain joins TRBV10-1 to TRBJ1-3; D might be TRBD1 (6 bases). Germline lookup yields CDR1 WNHNN and CDR2 SYGVQD (reference sequence). The CDR3 has 15 amino acids. V gave up 0 bases and J gave up 1 base, with 7 bases separating them. The CDR3 sequence is CASSESRGSGNTIYF. The CDR3 DNA reads as TGCGCCAGCAGTGAGTCCAGGGGATCTGGAAACACCATATATTTT.

This clonotype has only one observation. The chain combines TRBV4-1 with TRBJ1-1; TRBD1 matches 9 bases. This CDR3 has 14 residues. Germline loops: CDR1 MGHRA, CDR2 YSYEKL. V was clipped by 4 bases and J by 3 bases; unmatched bases: 3. CDR3 protein: CASSRGQGYTEAFF. For the CDR3, the DNA is TGCGCCAGCAGCCGGGGACAGGGCTACACTGAAGCTTTCTTT.

This chain links TRBV11-1 with TRBJ2-1; a weak D match, TRBD2 (6 bases). Per germline, CDR1 SGHAT and CDR2 FQDESV (reference sequence). This CDR3 contains 15 residues. Between the trimmed V and J ends, which lost 5 bases and 1 base, there was a span of 12 bases. The CDR3 region is CASSLPGRSYNEQFF. CDR3 DNA: TGTGCCAGCAGCCTTCCAGGGAGGTCCTACAATGAGCAGTTCTTC.

V is TRBV5-4 and J is TRBJ2-7, with D uncertain. CDR1 and CDR2 (germline): SGHNT, YYREEE (reference sequence). CDR3 length: 13 amino acids. The V gene lost 3 bases and the J gene lost 7 bases, with 14 bases spanning the gap. The CDR3 DNA follows: TGTGCCAGCAGCTATGACTCCCGAGGAGAGCAGTACTTC. This encodes CASSYDSRGEQYF.

The rearrangement links TRBV11-3 to TRBJ2-7; D is undetermined. Trimming took off 4 bases at V and 0 bases at J, with 4 bases between the two ends. There are 12 residues in the CDR3. Germline CDR1 is SGHNT and CDR2 is YENEEA. The CDR3 sequence: CASSSSSYEQYF. The CDR3 bases are TGTGCCAGCAGCTCCAGCTCCTACGAGCAGTACTTC.

The chain recombines TRBV11-3 with TRBJ2-1; D is possibly TRBD2 (5 bases). CDR1 is SGHNT and CDR2 is YENEEA in the germline V gene. The CDR3 extends over 13 amino acids. The V end lost 2 bases, the J end lost 9 bases, and 11 bases lay between the germline ends. CDR3 coding DNA: TGTGCCAGCAGCTTAATTCGGGATTCTGAGCAGTTCTTC. This encodes CASSLIRDSEQFF. The variable domain in full, with the rest retrieved from reference TRBV11-3 and TRBJ2-1, is EAGVVQSPRYKIIEKKQPVAFWCNPISGHNTLYWYLQNLGQGPELLIRYENEEAVDDSQLPKDRFSAERLKGVDSTLKIQPAELGDSAVYLCASSLIRDSEQFFGPGTRLTVL.